This T cell receptor beta chain was identified during a study of T cell repertoires in cytomegalovirus infection. In TCRdb, the reads were re-called with MiXCR into one record per CDR3 protein. There are 200,000 to 300,000 distinct CDR3 sequences in the sample; over 9% occur only once, and around 1.6% lies in the top ten. V lost 4 bases, J lost 0 bases, and 15 bases lay in between. The CDR3 length is 15 residues. From germline, CDR1 is DFQATT and CDR2 SNEGSKA (reference sequence). This clonotype was recorded at least ten times. The sequencing input was PBMCs. This receptor was identified in a human donor in good health (CMV status not recorded). Some clones in this sample may be carry-over from other donors' samples. V gene TRBV20-1 combines with J gene TRBJ1-1; a possible D gene is TRBD1 (5 bases). The CDR3: CSATGMTGLNTEAFF. The CDR3 DNA sequence: TGCAGTGCTACTGGGATGACGGGACTGAACACTGAAGCTTTCTTT.